This passage covers 30 T cell receptor beta chains from one sample sequenced in a study of cytomegalovirus exposure and HLA in healthy donors. Method: immunoSEQ multiplex PCR; TCRdb's copy keeps in-frame clones and lacks some. The repertoire holds some 150,000 clones, with over 80% as singletons. Sequencing was performed on PBMCs. The receptor set was obtained from a man between 18 and 29 years old in good health and CMV-seropositive.

This sequence joins TRBV28 and TRBJ1-6; no clear D. The CDR3 spans 14 residues. Germline lookup yields CDR1 MDHEN and CDR2 SYDVKM. V lost 8 bases to trimming and J lost 4 bases, with 12 bases between them. CDR3 sequence (DNA): TGTGCCAGCCGGGAGTTCGGGTATAATTCACCCCTCCACTTT. Translating gives CASREFGYNSPLHF.

This chain connects TRBV7-2 to TRBJ2-1, with D perhaps TRBD1 (5 bases). The ends were cut back, 5 bases at V and 6 bases at J, with 14 bases in the middle. CDR1 and CDR2 (germline): SGHTA, FQGNSA. There are 14 residues in the CDR3. The DNA for the CDR3 is TGTGCCAGCAGCACGACGGTCGACAGCAATGAGCAGTTCTTC. Its translation is CASSTTVDSNEQFF.

The chain is built from TRBV30 and TRBJ1-5; D is unclear. Looked up from germline, CDR1 is GTSNPN and CDR2 is SVGIG (reference sequence). Trimming pared 2 bases from V and 9 bases from J, leaving 14 bases between. This CDR3 has 13 amino acids. CDR3 nucleotide sequence: TGTGCCTGGAGTCGGGGAACTCGGGGGCCCCAGCATTTT. Translation gives CAWSRGTRGPQHF.

The genes are TRBV10-3 and TRBJ2-7, with 7 bases that match TRBD1. The CDR3 loop spans 14 amino acids. The germline CDR1 and CDR2 sequences are ENHRY and SYGVKD. Trimming took 4 bases from V and 4 from J; bases not matched to a gene: 7. The CDR3 loop reads CAISGTGQKYEQYF. As DNA, the CDR3 is TGTGCCATCAGTGGGACGGGACAGAAATACGAGCAGTACTTC.

This clone was picked up one time. The chain is built from TRBV6-6 and TRBJ1-5; TRBD1 aligns across 7 bases. With V trimmed by 6 bases and J by 0 bases, 5 bases remained unmatched. The CDR3 sequence is 15 residues long. Germline CDR1 reads MNHNY; CDR2 reads SVGAGI (reference sequence). CDR3 coding DNA: TGTGCCAGCAGGCCGGGACAGTATAGCAATCAGCCCCAGCATTTT. It is translated as CASRPGQYSNQPQHF.

This chain joins TRBV6-1 and TRBJ2-7; possibly TRBD2 for D (6 bases). Germline V lookup: CDR1 MNHNS, CDR2 SASEGT. CDR3 length: 15 residues. Trimming took off 7 bases at V and 4 bases at J, with 20 bases between the two ends. The CDR3 region is CASTGLSVGGYEQYF. CDR3 DNA: TGTGCCAGCACCGGTCTGTCTGTTGGGGGGTACGAGCAGTACTTC.

The chain carries TRBV6-6 and TRBJ2-4, with D possibly being TRBD2 (6 bases). Germline V gene data show CDR1 as MNHNY and CDR2 as SVGAGI (reference sequence). The CDR3 is 16 residues long. Between the trimmed V and J ends, which lost 2 bases and 0 bases, there was a span of 11 bases. CDR3 sequence reads: CASSYGGALAKNIQYF. The CDR3 DNA sequence: TGTGCCAGCAGTTACGGCGGGGCACTAGCCAAAAACATTCAGTACTTC.

This rearrangement joins TRBV5-4 to TRBJ1-2; TRBD1 might be the D (5 bases). This CDR3 spans 15 amino acids. The V end was cut by 4 bases, the J end by 0 bases, with 13 bases between. In germline, CDR1 is SGHNT, CDR2 YYREEE (reference sequence). CDR3 in DNA: TGTGCCAGCAGCCGTTGGACAAACTCTAACTATGGCTACACCTTC. This codes for CASSRWTNSNYGYTF.

The sample holds one count of this clone. The germline gene is not matched at one end of the junction; a read error may be the cause. The chain employs TRBV19 and TRBJ1-2; no clear D gene. The germline V gene has CDR1 LNHDA and CDR2 SQIVND (reference sequence). The CDR3 consists of 14 residues. This CDR3 is CASSRVGTVYGYTF. DNA for the CDR3: TGTGCCAGCAGTAGGGTGGGCACGGTCTATGGCTACACCTTC.

The gene calls are TRBV5-8 and TRBJ2-1; tentatively, D is TRBD1 (5 bases). This CDR3 is 15 amino acids long. The germline gives CDR1 SGHTS, CDR2 YDEGEE. The germline V and J ends were trimmed by 2 bases and 3 bases, with 12 bases remaining between them. CDR3 residues: CASSFHRQGYNEQFF. The CDR3 DNA reads as TGTGCCAGCAGCTTCCACAGGCAGGGCTACAATGAGCAGTTCTTC.

The rearrangement joins TRBV27 to TRBJ1-2; possible D gene TRBD1, 6 bases. The V end lost 3 bases, the J end lost 4 bases, and 12 bases lay between the germline ends. The germline V gene has CDR1 MNHEY and CDR2 SMNVEV (reference sequence). CDR3 length equals 14 residues. CDR3 nucleotide sequence: TGTGCCAGCAGTTTGTACAGGGACGGCTATGGCTACACCTTC. This codes for CASSLYRDGYGYTF.

V is TRBV5-1 and J is TRBJ2-7, with 8 bases fitting TRBD2. With V trimmed by 5 bases and J by 5 bases, 9 bases remained unmatched. The length of the CDR3 is 14 residues. The germline CDR1 and CDR2 sequences are SGHRS and YFSETQ. CDR3: CASRTGGLWDEQYF. The DNA for the CDR3 is TGCGCCAGCAGAACGGGGGGGCTGTGGGACGAGCAGTACTTC.

The CDR3 is CASSPIAGGYEQYF. DNA of the CDR3: TGTGCCAGCAGCCCAATAGCGGGAGGGTACGAGCAGTACTTC. J is TRBJ2-7 and V is TRBV5-4; TRBD2 aligns across 11 bases. The CDR3 totals 14 residues. Germline V gene sequence: CDR1 SGHNT, CDR2 YYREEE (reference sequence). Unmatched junction bases numbered 4, after V lost 4 bases and J lost 4 bases.

The CDR3 DNA sequence: TGTGCCAGCAGTTTGGACTCTGCAACTAATGAAAAACTGTTTTTT. It encodes CASSLDSATNEKLFF. The gene calls are TRBV28 and TRBJ1-4; no reliable D call. The V gene lost 3 bases and the J gene lost 0 bases, with 8 bases spanning the gap. The CDR3 is made up of 15 amino acids. CDR1 MDHEN and CDR2 SYDVKM come from the germline V gene.

In its sample, this clone was seen once. V is TRBV6-6 and J is TRBJ2-7; 13 bases map to TRBD2. The V gene's germline CDR1 is MNHNY and CDR2 SVGAGI (reference sequence). The V gene end was trimmed by 1 base and the J gene end by 7 bases; junction bases not matched to a gene: 4. This CDR3 region has 15 residues. CDR3 sequence reads: CASSYLLAGGGEQYF. In nucleotides, the CDR3 is TGTGCCAGCAGTTACTTACTAGCGGGAGGGGGGGAGCAGTACTTC.

V gene TRBV30 combines with J gene TRBJ1-2; D call uncertain. The V end lost 2 bases, the J end lost 4 bases, and 11 bases lay between the germline ends. The CDR3 is made up of 13 amino acids. Germline values: CDR1 GTSNPN, CDR2 SVGIG (reference sequence). CDR3 sequence (DNA): TGTGCCTGGAGTTTTGAGAAAAGCTATGGCTACACCTTC. Translating gives CAWSFEKSYGYTF.

This clone was picked up a small number of times. This CDR3 reads CASTVQGNYEQYF. In DNA, the CDR3 is TGTGCCAGCACGGTTCAGGGGAACTACGAGCAGTACTTC. The chain couples TRBV7-9 to TRBJ2-7; D is possibly TRBD1 (6 bases). V shed 7 bases and J shed 3 bases, with 13 bases lying between them. Germline CDR1 and CDR2: SEHNR and FQNEAQ (reference sequence). CDR3 length equals 13 residues.

The rearrangement links TRBV28 to TRBJ2-7; TRBD2 matches 9 bases. Trimming at V came to 5 bases and at J to 2 bases, leaving 4 bases not matched to a gene. Germline V gene lookup returns CDR1 MDHEN and CDR2 SYDVKM. The CDR3 is 14 amino acids. The CDR3 region is CASSPPSGAYEQYF. CDR3 nucleotides: TGTGCCAGCAGTCCCCCTAGCGGGGCCTACGAGCAGTACTTC.

A remark on this clone: This same CDR3 is encoded by further DNA sequences in the sample. The rearrangement links TRBV19 to TRBJ1-5, with D unclear. Germline lookup yields CDR1 LNHDA and CDR2 SQIVND (reference sequence). This CDR3 is built from 12 residues. V shed 3 bases and J shed 5 bases, with 5 bases lying between them. The CDR3: CASSIPDQPQHF. DNA of the CDR3: TGTGCCAGTAGTATCCCGGATCAGCCCCAGCATTTT.

The genes are TRBV6-5 and TRBJ1-1; D call uncertain. CDR1 and CDR2 (germline): MNHEY, SVGAGI. The CDR3 runs 15 residues. V was shortened by 0 bases and J by 5 bases, with 13 bases between the two germline ends. In nucleotides, the CDR3 is TGTGCCAGCAGTTACTCGAGTAGGCAGGCAACTGAAGCTTTCTTT. Its protein is CASSYSSRQATEAFF.

This chain uses TRBV6-6 with TRBJ2-7; the match to TRBD1 covers 9 bases. Germline CDR1 reads MNHNY; CDR2 reads SVGAGI (reference sequence). The J segment lost 2 bases and the V segment lost 6 bases, leaving 5 bases of the junction unmatched. This CDR3 is 14 amino acids long. The CDR3 nucleotides read TGTGCCAGCAGCCGGGACAGGGCCACCTACGAGCAGTACTTC. This encodes CASSRDRATYEQYF.

The CDR3, as DNA: TGTGCCAGTAGTAGAAGACAGGGTTTCTACGAGCAGTACTTC. It encodes CASSRRQGFYEQYF. The chain joins TRBV19 to TRBJ2-7; 7 bases are a match to TRBD1. J was trimmed by 3 bases and V by 4 bases; bases with no gene match: 6. The CDR3 is 14 residues long. CDR1 is LNHDA, CDR2 SQIVND, per germline (reference sequence).

The chain links TRBV6-5 to TRBJ2-6, with D perhaps TRBD1 (5 bases). Germline V lookup: CDR1 MNHEY, CDR2 SVGAGI. V was shortened by 4 bases and J by 2 bases, with 9 bases between the two germline ends. The CDR3 totals 15 residues. The CDR3 spells CASSFRTTGANVLTF. The CDR3 nucleotides read TGTGCCAGCAGTTTCCGGACAACTGGGGCCAACGTCCTGACTTTC.

The chain employs TRBV11-3 and TRBJ2-2; D may be TRBD2 (5 bases). V was shortened by 5 bases and J by 7 bases, with 17 bases between the two germline ends. The CDR3 length is 15 residues. In germline, CDR1 is SGHNT, CDR2 YENEEA. The chain's CDR3 is CASSRLSHPLGELFF. CDR3 sequence (DNA): TGTGCCAGCAGCCGACTATCACATCCCCTCGGGGAGCTGTTTTTT.

This clone was detected only once. The chain joins TRBV4-1 to TRBJ1-3; tentative D call: TRBD1 (5 bases). The CDR3 extends over 16 amino acids. Germline assignment: CDR1 MGHRA and CDR2 YSYEKL. The V and J ends lost 4 bases and 2 bases respectively, with 15 bases between them. Written as DNA, the CDR3 is TGCGCCAGCAGCCTTTCGACGCAGGGTACTGGAAACACCATATATTTT. It yields the protein CASSLSTQGTGNTIYF.

This sequence joins TRBV9 and TRBJ2-7; 10 positions agree with TRBD1. The V gene end was trimmed by 4 bases and the J gene end by 9 bases; junction bases not matched to a gene: 13. The length of the CDR3 is 15 residues. Germline CDR1 reads SGDLS; CDR2 reads YYNGEE. Here the CDR3 DNA reads TGTGCCAGCAGCATATCAGGGGACAGGGGAAACTGGCAGTACTTC. Translated: CASSISGDRGNWQYF.

This chain uses TRBV30 with TRBJ2-3; 9 nucleotides agree with TRBD1. CDR1 is GTSNPN and CDR2 is SVGIG in the germline V gene (reference sequence). Trimming cost V 8 bases and J 7 bases; bases outside gene matches: 13. This CDR3 has 14 residues. The CDR3 DNA reads TGTGCCCTATCCCGGGACAGGGAAAGACATACGCAGTATTTT. It translates to CALSRDRERHTQYF.

This clone occurred once. This rearrangement joins TRBV4-1 to TRBJ2-7; 7 bases fit TRBD1. CDR3 length equals 13 residues. V gave up 4 bases and J gave up 3 bases; unmatched junction bases: 3. In germline, CDR1 is MGHRA, CDR2 YSYEKL. The CDR3 protein is CASSPTGDYEQYF. CDR3 bases: TGCGCCAGCAGCCCCACAGGGGACTACGAGCAGTACTTC.

The CDR3 protein is CASSGGGQGYNEQFF. CDR3 DNA: TGTGCCAGCAGCGGGGGAGGACAGGGATACAATGAGCAGTTCTTC. V usage is TRBV28 and J usage is TRBJ2-1; 8 bases are a match to TRBD1. The CDR3 spans 15 residues. J lost 4 bases, V lost 6 bases, and 8 bases had no gene match. Germline CDR1 reads MDHEN; CDR2 reads SYDVKM.

This chain links TRBV5-1 with TRBJ2-4, with 10 bases that match TRBD1. The CDR3 is 15 amino acids. The germline gives CDR1 SGHRS, CDR2 YFSETQ. V lost 4 bases, J lost 3 bases, and 4 bases stayed unmatched. Written as DNA, the CDR3 is TGCGCCAGCAGCATGACAGGGGGCGGCAAAAACATTCAGTACTTC. Translation: CASSMTGGGKNIQYF. The complete variable domain, with remaining parts taken from reference TRBV5-1 and TRBJ2-4, reads KAGVTQTPRYLIKTRGQQVTLSCSPISGHRSVSWYQQTPGQGLQFLFEYFSETQRNKGNFPGRFSGRQFSNSRSEMNVSTLELGDSALYLCASSMTGGGKNIQYFGAGTRLSVL.